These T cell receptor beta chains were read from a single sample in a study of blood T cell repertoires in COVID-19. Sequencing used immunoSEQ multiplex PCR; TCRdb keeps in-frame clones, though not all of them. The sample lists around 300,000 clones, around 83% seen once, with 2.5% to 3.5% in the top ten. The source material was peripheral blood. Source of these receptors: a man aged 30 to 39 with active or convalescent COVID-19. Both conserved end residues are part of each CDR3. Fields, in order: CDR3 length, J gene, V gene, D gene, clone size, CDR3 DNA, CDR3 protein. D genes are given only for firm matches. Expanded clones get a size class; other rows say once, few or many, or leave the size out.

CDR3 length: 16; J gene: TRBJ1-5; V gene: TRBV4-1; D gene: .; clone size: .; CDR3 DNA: TGCGCCAGCAGCCAGGCTCAGGTTCTTAGCAATCAGCCCCAGCATTTT; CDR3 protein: CASSQAQVLSNQPQHF
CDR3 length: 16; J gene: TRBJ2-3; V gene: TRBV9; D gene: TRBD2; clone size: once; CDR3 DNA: TGTGCCAGCAGCGGGCCGACTAGCGGTTACACAGATACGCAGTATTTT; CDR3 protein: CASSGPTSGYTDTQYF
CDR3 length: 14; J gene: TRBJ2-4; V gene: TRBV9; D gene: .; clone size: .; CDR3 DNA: TGTGCCAGCAGCGGGGGGCTAGCCAAAAACATTCAGTACTTC; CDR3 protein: CASSGGLAKNIQYF
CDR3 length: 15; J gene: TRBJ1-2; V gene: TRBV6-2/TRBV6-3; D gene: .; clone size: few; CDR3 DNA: TGTGCCAGCAGTTACCCGGACCGCCCGAGGGATGGCTACACCTTC; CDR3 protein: CASSYPDRPRDGYTF
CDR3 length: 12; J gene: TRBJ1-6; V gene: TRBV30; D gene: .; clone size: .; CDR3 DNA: TGTGCCTGGGGGGTCCCAGATTCACCCCTCCACTTT; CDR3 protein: CAWGVPDSPLHF
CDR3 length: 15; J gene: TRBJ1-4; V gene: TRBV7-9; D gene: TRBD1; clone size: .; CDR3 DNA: TGTGCCAGCAGCTTGACAGGGGGCGCGGGTGAAAAACTGTTTTTT; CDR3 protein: CASSLTGGAGEKLFF
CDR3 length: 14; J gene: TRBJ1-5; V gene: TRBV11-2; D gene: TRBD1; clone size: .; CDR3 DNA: TGTGCCAGCAGCATCGACAGGGTTAATCAGCCCCAGCATTTT; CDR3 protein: CASSIDRVNQPQHF
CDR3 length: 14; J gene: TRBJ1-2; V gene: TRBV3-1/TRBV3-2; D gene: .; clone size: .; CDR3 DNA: TGTGCCAGCAGCCAAGGAGCCAGGATAGAAGGCTACACCTTC; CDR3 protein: CASSQGARIEGYTF
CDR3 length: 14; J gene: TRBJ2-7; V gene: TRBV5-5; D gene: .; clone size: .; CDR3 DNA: TGTGCCAGCAGCTTCTCCTCAGGGTACTACGAGCAGTACTTC; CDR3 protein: CASSFSSGYYEQYF
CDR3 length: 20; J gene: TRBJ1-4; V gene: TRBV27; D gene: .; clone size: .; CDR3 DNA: TGTGCCAGCAGTTTATCGTGGGAGGGTCGACTACTTCCGGGTAATGAAAAACTGTTTTTT; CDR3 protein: CASSLSWEGRLLPGNEKLFF
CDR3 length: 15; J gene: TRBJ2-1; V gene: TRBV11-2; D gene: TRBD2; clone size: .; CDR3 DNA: TGTGCCAGCAGCTTAGTAGCGGGATCGGGCAATGAGCAGTTCTTC; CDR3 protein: CASSLVAGSGNEQFF
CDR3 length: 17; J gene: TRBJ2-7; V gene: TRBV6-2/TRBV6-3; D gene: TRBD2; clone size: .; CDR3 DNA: TGTGCCAGCAGTTACCTGACTAGCGCCAGAGATCTCTACGAGCAGTACTTC; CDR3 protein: CASSYLTSARDLYEQYF
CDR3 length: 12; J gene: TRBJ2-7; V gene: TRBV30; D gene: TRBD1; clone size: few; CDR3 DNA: TGTGCCTGGAGCCAACAGGGGGACGAGCAGTACTTC; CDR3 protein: CAWSQQGDEQYF
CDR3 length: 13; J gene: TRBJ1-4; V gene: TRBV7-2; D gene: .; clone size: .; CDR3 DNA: TGTGCCAGCAGCTTAGGCAATCTAGAAAAACTGTTTTTT; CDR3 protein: CASSLGNLEKLFF
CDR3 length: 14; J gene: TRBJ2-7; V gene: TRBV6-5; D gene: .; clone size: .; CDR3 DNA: TGTGCCAGCAGTTACTCCAGGGCCAGGGGAGAGCAGTACTTC; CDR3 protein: CASSYSRARGEQYF
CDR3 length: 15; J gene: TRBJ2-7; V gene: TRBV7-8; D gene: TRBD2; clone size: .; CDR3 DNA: TGTGCCAGCAGCTCTAGGACTAGCGGGACCTACGAGCAGTACTTC; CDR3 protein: CASSSRTSGTYEQYF
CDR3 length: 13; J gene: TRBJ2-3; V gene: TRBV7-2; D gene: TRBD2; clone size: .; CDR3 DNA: TGTGCCAGCAGCTCGCCTCTAGCGGCTACGCAGTATTTT; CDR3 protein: CASSSPLAATQYF
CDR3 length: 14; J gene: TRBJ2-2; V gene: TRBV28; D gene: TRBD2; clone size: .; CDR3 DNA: TGTGCCAGCCGGGGGGACCCTAACACCGGGGAGCTGTTTTTT; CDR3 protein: CASRGDPNTGELFF
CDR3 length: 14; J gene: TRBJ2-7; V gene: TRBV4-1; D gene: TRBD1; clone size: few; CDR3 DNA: TGCGCCAGCAGCCAAGAAGGGACAGGTTACGAGCAGTACTTC; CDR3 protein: CASSQEGTGYEQYF
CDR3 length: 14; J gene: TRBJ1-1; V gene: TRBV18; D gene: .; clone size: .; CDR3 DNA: TGTGCCAGCTCACCATCGGGGGTGAACACTGAAGCTTTCTTT; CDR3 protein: CASSPSGVNTEAFF
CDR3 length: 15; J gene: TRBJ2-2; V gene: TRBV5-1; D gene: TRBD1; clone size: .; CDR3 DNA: TGCGCCAGCAGCCAAAGACAGGGTTCCACCGGGGAGCTGTTTTTT; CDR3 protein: CASSQRQGSTGELFF
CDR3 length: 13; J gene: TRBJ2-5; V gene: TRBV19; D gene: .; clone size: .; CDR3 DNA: TGTGCCAGTAGTATGACTGGGGGGGAGACCCAGTACTTC; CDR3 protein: CASSMTGGETQYF
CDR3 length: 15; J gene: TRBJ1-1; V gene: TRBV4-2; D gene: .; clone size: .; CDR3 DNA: TGTGCCAGCAGCCAAGTTGGCGGGTTGAACACTGAAGCTTTCTTT; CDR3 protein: CASSQVGGLNTEAFF
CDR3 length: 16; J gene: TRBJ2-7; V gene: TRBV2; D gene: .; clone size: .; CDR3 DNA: TGTGCCAGCAGTCTGGTAGGGGGGGTCTCCTCCTACGAGCAGTACTTC; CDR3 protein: CASSLVGGVSSYEQYF
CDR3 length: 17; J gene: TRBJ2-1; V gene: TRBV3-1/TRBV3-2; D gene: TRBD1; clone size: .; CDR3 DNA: TGTGCCAGCAGCCAATTTACAGGGGGCCCCTTTTACAATGAGCAGTTCTTC; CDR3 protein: CASSQFTGGPFYNEQFF
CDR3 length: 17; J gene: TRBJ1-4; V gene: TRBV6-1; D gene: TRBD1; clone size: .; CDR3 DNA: TGTGCCAGCAGTGATTCCCCGGGACAGGGGGCGTGGGAAAAACTGTTTTTT; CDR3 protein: CASSDSPGQGAWEKLFF
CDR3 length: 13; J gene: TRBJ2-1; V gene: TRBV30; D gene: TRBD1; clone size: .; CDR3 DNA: TGTGCCTGGAGTGTTGGAGACAGGGGGGAGCAGTTCTTC; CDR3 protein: CAWSVGDRGEQFF
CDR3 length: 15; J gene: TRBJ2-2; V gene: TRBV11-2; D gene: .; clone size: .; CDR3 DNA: TGTGCCAGCAGTCGACCTGGGACAAGGGAAAGGGGGCTGTTTTTT; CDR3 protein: CASSRPGTRERGLFF
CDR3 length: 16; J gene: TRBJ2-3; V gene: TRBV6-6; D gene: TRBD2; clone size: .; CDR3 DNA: TGTGCCAGCAGTCGGCGGACTAGCGGGCCCTCAGATACGCAGTATTTT; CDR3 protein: CASSRRTSGPSDTQYF
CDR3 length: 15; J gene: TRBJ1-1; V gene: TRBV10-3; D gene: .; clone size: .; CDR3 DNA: TGTGCCATCAGTGAGTCGAGAGAGATGAACACTGAAGCTTTCTTT; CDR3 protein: CAISESREMNTEAFF
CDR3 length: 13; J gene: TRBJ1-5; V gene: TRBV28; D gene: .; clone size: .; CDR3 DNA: TGTGCCAGCAGTGGGGGGGTCCCTCAGCCCCAGCATTTT; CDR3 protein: CASSGGVPQPQHF
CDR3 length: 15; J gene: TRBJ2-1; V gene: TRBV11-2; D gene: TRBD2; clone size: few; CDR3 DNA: TGTGCCAGCAGCCCGACTAGCGGGCACTACAATGAGCAGTTCTTC; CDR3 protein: CASSPTSGHYNEQFF
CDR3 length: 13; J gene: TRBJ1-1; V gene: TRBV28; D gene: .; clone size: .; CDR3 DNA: TGTGCCAGCAGTTCCGACTTGAACACTGAAGCTTTCTTT; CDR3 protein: CASSSDLNTEAFF
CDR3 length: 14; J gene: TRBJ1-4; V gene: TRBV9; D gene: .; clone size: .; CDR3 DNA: TGTGCCAGCAGCGCGGGACACCCAAATGAAAAACTGTTTTTT; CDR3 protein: CASSAGHPNEKLFF
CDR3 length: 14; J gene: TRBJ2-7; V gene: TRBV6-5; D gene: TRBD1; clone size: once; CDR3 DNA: TGTGCCAGCAGCCTCAGGACAGGGGGCTACGAGCAGTACTTC; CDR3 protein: CASSLRTGGYEQYF
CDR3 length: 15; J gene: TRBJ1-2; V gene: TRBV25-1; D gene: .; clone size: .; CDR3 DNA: TGTGCCAGCAGTGAACGAACAGGGACTAACTATGGCTACACCTTC; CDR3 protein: CASSERTGTNYGYTF
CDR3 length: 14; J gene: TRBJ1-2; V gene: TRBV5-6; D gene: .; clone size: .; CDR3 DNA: TGTGCCAGCAGCCCTTACAGGGTTAACTATGGCTACACCTTC; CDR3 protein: CASSPYRVNYGYTF
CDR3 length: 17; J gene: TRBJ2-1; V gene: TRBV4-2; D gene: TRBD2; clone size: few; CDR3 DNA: TGTGCCAGCAGCCAAGGACCTAGCGGGTGGTCCTACAATGAGCAGTTCTTC; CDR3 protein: CASSQGPSGWSYNEQFF
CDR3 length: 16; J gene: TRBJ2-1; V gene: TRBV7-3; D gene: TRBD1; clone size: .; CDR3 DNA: TGTGCCAGCACCTTAGTCCCGGGACAGGGGTACAATGAGCAGTTCTTC; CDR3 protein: CASTLVPGQGYNEQFF
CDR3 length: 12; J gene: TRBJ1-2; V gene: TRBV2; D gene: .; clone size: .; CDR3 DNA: TGTGCCAGCAATAAGGGGAACTATGGCTACACCTTC; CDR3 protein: CASNKGNYGYTF
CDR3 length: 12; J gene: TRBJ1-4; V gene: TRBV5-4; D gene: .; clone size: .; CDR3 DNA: TGTGCCAGCAGCCCGGAGGGGGAAAAACTGTTTTTT; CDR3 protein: CASSPEGEKLFF
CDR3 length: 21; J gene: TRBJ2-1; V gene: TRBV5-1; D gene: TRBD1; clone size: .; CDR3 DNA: TGCGCCAGCAGCTTGCGGACCAAATATTTCACCGGGACAGGGACATACAATGAGCAGTTCTTC; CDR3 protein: CASSLRTKYFTGTGTYNEQFF
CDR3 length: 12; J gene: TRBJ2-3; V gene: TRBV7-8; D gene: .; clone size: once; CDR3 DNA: TGTGCCAGCAGCCCCGGGAGAGATACGCAGTATTTT; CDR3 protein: CASSPGRDTQYF
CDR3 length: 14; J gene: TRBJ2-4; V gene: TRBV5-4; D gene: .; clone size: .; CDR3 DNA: TGTGCCAGCTACAGAAAATCGAACAAAAACATTCAGTACTTC; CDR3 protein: CASYRKSNKNIQYF
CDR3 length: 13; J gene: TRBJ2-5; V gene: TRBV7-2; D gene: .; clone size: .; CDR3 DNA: TGTGCCAGCAGCGTCGGACTGCAAGAGACCCAGTACTTC; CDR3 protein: CASSVGLQETQYF
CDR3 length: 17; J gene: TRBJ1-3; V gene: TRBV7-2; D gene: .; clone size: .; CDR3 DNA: TGTGCCAGCAGCGCCCGACAGGACCTCCACTCTGGAAACACCATATATTTT; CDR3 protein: CASSARQDLHSGNTIYF